The 10 T cell receptor beta chains listed next were all sequenced from one sample in a study of blood T cell repertoires in COVID-19. The table came from immunoSEQ multiplex PCR; TCRdb's copy has only in-frame clones and leaves some out. Of 180,000 or so clones listed, roughly three quarters are singletons. Sequencing was carried out using PBMCs or T cells enriched from blood (not recorded which). These receptors all come from a man aged 60-69 years who had been exposed to COVID-19.

The chain has TRBV25-1 and TRBJ1-1; maybe TRBD1 (5 bases). CDR1 and CDR2 from the germline V gene are MGHDK and SYGVNS. The CDR3 is 15 residues long. V shed 0 bases and J shed 6 bases, with 14 bases lying between them. CDR3 nucleotide sequence: TGTGCCAGCAGTGAATATGGGGTATCAGGGCCTGAAGCTTTCTTT. Amino acids: CASSEYGVSGPEAFF.

The chain recombines TRBV7-6 with TRBJ1-4, with unresolved D. The CDR3 totals 16 residues. Germline CDR1 reads SGHVS; CDR2 reads FNYEAQ. Trimming removed 4 bases from V and 0 bases from J, with 12 bases in between. CDR3 DNA sequence: TGTGCCAGCAGCTCAACAGACCTCGCAACTAATGAAAAACTGTTTTTT. Protein product: CASSSTDLATNEKLFF.

This sequence joins TRBV10-3 and TRBJ2-5, with 8 bases matching TRBD1. CDR3 size: 13 residues. V trimming: 6 bases; J trimming: 5 bases; junction bases outside the gene matches: 5. Germline V lookup: CDR1 ENHRY, CDR2 SYGVKD. In DNA, the CDR3 is TGTGCCATCAGGCAGGGGGCCGAGGAGACCCAGTACTTC. Protein product: CAIRQGAEETQYF.

This chain links TRBV14 with TRBJ1-3; 7 bases are a match to TRBD1. Germline V lookup: CDR1 SGHDN, CDR2 FVKESK. The junction had 7 bases not matched to a gene; V was cut back by 5 bases and J by 0 bases. The CDR3 runs 16 residues. CDR3 coding DNA: TGTGCCAGCAGCAGCCTCGGGACAGTCTCTGGAAACACCATATATTTT. Encoded protein: CASSSLGTVSGNTIYF.

The rearrangement joins TRBV27 to TRBJ2-1, with 7 bases lining up with TRBD2. Trimming removed 3 bases from V and 0 bases from J; junction bases left unmatched: 2. This CDR3 comprises 15 residues. Germline V lookup: CDR1 MNHEY, CDR2 SMNVEV (reference sequence). CDR3 loop: CASSFRGDSYNEQFF. CDR3 DNA: TGTGCCAGCAGTTTTCGGGGGGACTCCTACAATGAGCAGTTCTTC.

This chain uses TRBV4-3 with TRBJ2-5; D perhaps matches TRBD2 (5 bases). The CDR3 covers 16 residues. Trimming removed 0 bases at V and 2 bases at J, with 13 bases between. Germline V gene lookup returns CDR1 LGHNA and CDR2 YSLEER. The DNA of the CDR3 is TGCGCCAGCAGCCAAGAACGGAGCGGCCTTCAAGAGACCCAGTACTTC. This encodes CASSQERSGLQETQYF.

The J gene is TRBJ2-1, the V gene TRBV7-2; unclear D gene. Germline assignment: CDR1 SGHTA and CDR2 FQGNSA. The CDR3 length is 16 residues. Trimming shortened V by 1 base and J by 4 bases, and 14 bases separated the two germline ends. CDR3 amino acids: CASSLVGRKLYNEQFF. Written as DNA, the CDR3 is TGTGCCAGCAGCTTAGTTGGGCGAAAGCTATACAATGAGCAGTTCTTC.

The V and J genes are TRBV28 and TRBJ2-1, with TRBD1 matching 10 bases. J gave up 7 bases and V 1 base, and 7 bases lay outside the gene matches. Germline assignment: CDR1 MDHEN and CDR2 SYDVKM. The CDR3 spans 16 residues. CDR3 sequence reads: CASSLSDRGLENEQFF. In DNA form, the CDR3 reads TGTGCCAGCAGTTTATCTGACAGGGGGCTAGAGAATGAGCAGTTCTTC.

The rearrangement links TRBV7-8 to TRBJ1-3, with a possible D match to TRBD1 (6 bases). The CDR3 contains 16 residues. Trimming cost V 4 bases and J 0 bases, with 13 bases left between them. Looked up from germline, CDR1 is SGHVS and CDR2 is FQNEAQ. CDR3 bases: TGTGCCAGCAGCTCCGGGACAAGGAGCTCTGGAAACACCATATATTTT. Its translation: CASSSGTRSSGNTIYF.

This clone has just a few counts. The chain has TRBV24-1 and TRBJ2-7, with 9 bases aligning to TRBD1. The V segment lost 4 bases and the J segment 7 bases; nucleotides outside the gene matches: 10. Germline V gives CDR1 KGHDR, CDR2 SFDVKD. CDR3 length equals 15 residues. CDR3 in amino acids: CATSETTGGIAEQYF. CDR3 in DNA: TGTGCCACCAGTGAAACGACAGGGGGGATTGCGGAGCAGTACTTC.